Below, one T cell receptor (beta chain) is given with its context. The read is 3 residues too short to cover the CDR3 end, so that end is filled in from the germline J gene. Germline CDR1 and CDR2: SNHLY and FYNNEI. The CDR3 contains 14 residues. V was trimmed by 4 bases and J by 1 base, leaving 11 bases between them. Assay used: immunoSEQ multiplex PCR; TCRdb lists only in-frame clones, some missing. The sample yields tens of thousands of clones, of which the top ten take up 5.5% to 8.5%. These data come from a study of T cells in women clearing cervical HPV infection. All participants had a single incident cervical HPV16 infection, and prevalent HPV16 infections were excluded.

Sequencing input: blood buffy coat. V is TRBV2 and J is TRBJ2-7; no clear D gene. This clonotype was sampled from a woman aged 18 to 69 with a cervical HPV16 infection that either progressed to CIN3+ or cleared (not recorded which). Partial CDR3 DNA: TGTGCCAGCAGTGGGCAGACACCTTCCTACGAG. Amino acid sequence: CASSGQTPSYE. The whole CDR3 sequence reads CASSGQTPSYEQYF.